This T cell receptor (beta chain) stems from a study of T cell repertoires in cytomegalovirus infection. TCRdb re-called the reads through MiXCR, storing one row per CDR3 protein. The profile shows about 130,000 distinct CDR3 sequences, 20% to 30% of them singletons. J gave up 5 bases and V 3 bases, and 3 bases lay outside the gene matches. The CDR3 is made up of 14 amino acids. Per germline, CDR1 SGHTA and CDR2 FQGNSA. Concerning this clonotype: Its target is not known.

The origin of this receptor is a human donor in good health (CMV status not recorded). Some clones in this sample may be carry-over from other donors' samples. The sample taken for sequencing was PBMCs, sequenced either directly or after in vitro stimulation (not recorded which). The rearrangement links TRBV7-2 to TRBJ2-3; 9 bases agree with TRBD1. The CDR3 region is CASSLNRGQDTQYF. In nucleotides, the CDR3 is TGTGCCAGCAGCTTGAACAGGGGGCAAGATACGCAGTATTTT.